Presented here are 26 T cell receptor beta chains from one specimen sequenced in a study of cytomegalovirus exposure and HLA in healthy donors. The table came from immunoSEQ multiplex PCR; TCRdb's copy has only in-frame clones and leaves some out. The sample lists roughly 73,000 clones; roughly 94% were seen once. The sequencing sample was made of PBMCs. Receptors were obtained from a man between 18 and 29 years old in good health and CMV-seropositive.

This chain joins TRBV28 and TRBJ1-2; D unresolved. The length of the CDR3 is 14 residues. Between the trimmed V and J ends, which lost 5 bases and 8 bases, there was a span of 18 bases. The germline V gene encodes CDR1 MDHEN and CDR2 SYDVKM. CDR3 residues: CASSLNLIPGGYTF. The CDR3 coding sequence is TGTGCCAGCAGTCTGAACCTGATACCGGGAGGCTACACCTTC.

The rearrangement joins TRBV5-1 to TRBJ2-1; possible D gene TRBD1, 5 bases. The germline V and J ends were trimmed by 0 bases and 1 base, with 14 bases remaining between them. The CDR3 is made up of 17 amino acids. Germline lookup yields CDR1 SGHRS and CDR2 YFSETQ. The chain's CDR3 is CASSLDFPGASYNEQFF. The CDR3 nucleotides are TGCGCCAGCAGCTTGGATTTTCCTGGGGCGTCCTACAATGAGCAGTTCTTC.

The chain has TRBV9 and TRBJ2-7, with D possibly being TRBD2 (6 bases). The V gene lost 4 bases and the J gene lost 0 bases, with 11 bases spanning the gap. The CDR3 has 14 amino acids. Germline CDR1 reads SGDLS; CDR2 reads YYNGEE. This chain's CDR3 is CASSRGDSSYEQYF. Written as DNA, the CDR3 is TGTGCCAGCAGCAGAGGGGACTCCTCCTACGAGCAGTACTTC.

This chain connects TRBV5-1 to TRBJ1-4, with no clear D. The length of the CDR3 is 13 residues. The V end was cut by 2 bases, the J end by 7 bases, with 9 bases between. Germline loops: CDR1 SGHRS, CDR2 YFSETQ. This chain's CDR3 is CASSFDPGEKLFF. As DNA, the CDR3 is TGCGCCAGCAGCTTCGACCCAGGTGAAAAACTGTTTTTT.

The chain recombines TRBV7-2 with TRBJ2-4; tentative D call: TRBD2 (6 bases). This CDR3 comprises 16 residues. CDR1 is SGHTA, CDR2 FQGNSA, per germline. Trimming removed 0 bases from V and 1 base from J, with 10 bases in between. DNA for the CDR3: TGTGCCAGCAGCTTAGCGGGAGGAGGGGCCAAAAACATTCAGTACTTC. This gives the protein CASSLAGGGAKNIQYF. The full variable domain, in which reference TRBV7-2 and TRBJ2-4 provide the parts outside the CDR3, is GAGVSQSPSNKVTEKGKDVELRCDPISGHTALYWYRQSLGQGLEFLIYFQGNSAPDKSGLPSDRFSAERTGGSVSTLTIQRTQQEDSAVYLCASSLAGGGAKNIQYFGAGTRLSVL.

The rearrangement links TRBV27 to TRBJ1-4, with D hard to call. V gave up 6 bases and J gave up 12 bases, with 11 bases separating them. The CDR3 sequence is 11 residues long. CDR1 MNHEY and CDR2 SMNVEV come from the germline V gene (reference sequence). CDR3: CASRAGVELFF. In DNA, the CDR3 is TGTGCCAGCAGGGCGGGAGTGGAACTGTTTTTT.

This clone was seen more than once but under ten times. The rearrangement links TRBV6-6 to TRBJ1-1; D uncertain. CDR3 length: 10 residues. The V gene's germline CDR1 is MNHNY and CDR2 SVGAGI (reference sequence). Trimming left V 7 bases short and J 8 bases short, with 8 bases between. CDR3 DNA sequence: TGTGCCAGCATAGTGCTAGAAGCTTTCTTT. Translation: CASIVLEAFF.

The J gene is TRBJ2-1, the V gene TRBV19, with 9 bases lining up with TRBD1. The CDR3 has 15 residues. The germline gives CDR1 LNHDA, CDR2 SQIVND (reference sequence). The ends lost 1 base at V and 6 bases at J; junction bases unmatched: 4. In DNA, the CDR3 is TGTGCCAGTAGTATAGGTTTGGGACAGGGCAATGAGCAGTTCTTC. Encoded protein: CASSIGLGQGNEQFF.

Notes on this clone: Other nucleotide sequences from this sample produce the same CDR3. The chain joins TRBV5-1 to TRBJ2-3; 11 nucleotides line up with TRBD2. Germline V gene sequence: CDR1 SGHRS, CDR2 YFSETQ. J gave up 0 bases and V 4 bases, and 1 base lay outside the gene matches. The CDR3 runs to 15 residues. The CDR3 DNA reads as TGCGCCAGCAGCCGGACTAGCGGGAGCACAGATACGCAGTATTTT. This sequence encodes CASSRTSGSTDTQYF. Full variable domain (remainder filled in from reference TRBV5-1 and TRBJ2-3): KAGVTQTPRYLIKTRGQQVTLSCSPISGHRSVSWYQQTPGQGLQFLFEYFSETQRNKGNFPGRFSGRQFSNSRSEMNVSTLELGDSALYLCASSRTSGSTDTQYFGPGTRLTVL.

The V call is TRBV4-2, the J call TRBJ1-4; TRBD1 is a possible D gene (6 bases). The CDR3 is made up of 16 amino acids. Between the trimmed V and J ends, which lost 0 bases and 6 bases, there was a span of 14 bases. From germline, CDR1 is LGHNA and CDR2 YNFKEQ. CDR3 nucleotide sequence: TGTGCCAGCAGCCAAGATCCCGCCGAGGGGGATGAAAAACTGTTTTTT. The encoded protein is CASSQDPAEGDEKLFF.

CDR3 in DNA: TGCAGCGTTGAAGAGACAGAGGGAGGGTTTCGGGGCTACACCTTC. Its protein product is CSVEETEGGFRGYTF. The genes are TRBV29-1 and TRBJ1-2; weak D call: TRBD1 (5 bases). This CDR3 comprises 15 residues. Germline loops: CDR1 SQVTM, CDR2 ANQGSEA. The V and J ends lost 0 bases and 8 bases respectively, with 19 bases between them.

The J gene is TRBJ2-1, the V gene TRBV5-1; weak D call: TRBD2 (6 bases). Trimming removed 4 bases at V and 9 bases at J, with 20 bases between. Germline loops: CDR1 SGHRS, CDR2 YFSETQ. The CDR3 sequence is 15 residues long. The CDR3 region is CASSVTGEVGGEQFF. CDR3 DNA sequence: TGCGCCAGCAGCGTTACGGGGGAGGTTGGTGGTGAGCAGTTCTTC. Full variable domain (missing parts from reference TRBV5-1 and TRBJ2-1): KAGVTQTPRYLIKTRGQQVTLSCSPISGHRSVSWYQQTPGQGLQFLFEYFSETQRNKGNFPGRFSGRQFSNSRSEMNVSTLELGDSALYLCASSVTGEVGGEQFFGPGTRLTVL.

V usage is TRBV19 and J usage is TRBJ1-5; no clear D gene. CDR1 and CDR2 from the germline V gene are LNHDA and SQIVND (reference sequence). With 8 bases removed from V and 5 bases from J, the gap between germline ends came to 19 bases. The CDR3 loop spans 15 amino acids. As DNA, the CDR3 is TGTGCCAGTGAGGGTAGAGGGAGCCCTCATCAGCCCCAGCATTTT. The encoded protein is CASEGRGSPHQPQHF.

The V call is TRBV15, the J call TRBJ2-7, with 10 positions matching TRBD2. The CDR3 runs 15 residues. Germline V gene lookup returns CDR1 LNHNV and CDR2 YYDKDF (reference sequence). V was clipped by 4 bases and J by 1 base; unmatched bases: 4. The CDR3 reads CATSTSSGRSYEQYF. The CDR3 DNA reads as TGTGCCACCAGCACCTCTAGCGGGAGATCCTACGAGCAGTACTTC. Supplemented by reference TRBV15 and TRBJ2-7, the full variable domain reads DAMVIQNPRYQVTQFGKPVTLSCSQTLNHNVMYWYQQKSSQAPKLLFHYYDKDFNNEADTPDNFQSRRPNTSFCFLDIRSPGLGDTAMYLCATSTSSGRSYEQYFGPGTRLTVT.

The chain joins TRBV5-6 to TRBJ2-2; 8 nucleotides match TRBD1. The ends lost 0 bases at V and 5 bases at J; junction bases unmatched: 3. This CDR3 region has 15 residues. Germline loops: CDR1 SGHDT, CDR2 YYEEEE. The CDR3 loop is CASSLGTGRTGELFF. The DNA of the CDR3 is TGTGCCAGCAGCTTGGGGACAGGGAGAACCGGGGAGCTGTTTTTT.

The V call is TRBV2, the J call TRBJ1-1; D may be TRBD1 (5 bases). The V end lost 7 bases, the J end lost 4 bases, and 16 bases lay between the germline ends. Germline V gene data show CDR1 as SNHLY and CDR2 as FYNNEI. There are 14 residues in the CDR3. As DNA, the CDR3 is TGTGCCAGCAACTTCGGGGGAGGGAGCACTGAAGCTTTCTTT. As protein: CASNFGGGSTEAFF.

J is TRBJ2-6 and V is TRBV6-5; D perhaps matches TRBD1 (5 bases). The V end lost 5 bases, the J end lost 3 bases, and 11 bases lay between the germline ends. The CDR3 covers 15 residues. Germline CDR1 MNHEY, CDR2 SVGAGI. The CDR3 region has the DNA TGTGCCAGCAGTAAGCAGGGTCGTGGGGCCAACGTCCTGACTTTC. This gives the protein CASSKQGRGANVLTF.

This chain joins TRBV5-6 and TRBJ2-7, with 8 nucleotides matching TRBD2. J was trimmed by 6 bases and V by 4 bases; bases with no gene match: 3. Germline V gene sequence: CDR1 SGHDT, CDR2 YYEEEE. The CDR3 consists of 12 residues. The CDR3 nucleotides are TGTGCCAGCAGCCCGGGAGGGCGCGAGCAGTACTTC. This codes for CASSPGGREQYF.

This sequence joins TRBV2 and TRBJ1-4; D perhaps matches TRBD1 (5 bases). V was cut by 7 bases and J by 3 bases, with 15 bases left in between. In germline, CDR1 is SNHLY, CDR2 FYNNEI. The CDR3 totals 15 residues. For the CDR3, the DNA is TGTGCCAGCATCCCCCGGGGGGGACCTAATGAAAAACTGTTTTTT. Translating it yields CASIPRGGPNEKLFF.

This chain uses TRBV5-6 with TRBJ2-1; 9 positions match TRBD1. Trimming at V came to 3 bases and at J to 7 bases, leaving 5 bases not matched to a gene. The CDR3 spans 14 residues. Germline assignment: CDR1 SGHDT and CDR2 YYEEEE. This CDR3 reads CASSSDRGLNEQFF. The DNA for the CDR3 is TGTGCCAGCAGCTCGGACAGGGGATTGAATGAGCAGTTCTTC.

The chain carries TRBV29-1 and TRBJ2-1; 11 bases are shared with TRBD2. This CDR3 region has 12 residues. Germline V gene data show CDR1 as SQVTM and CDR2 as ANQGSEA. V gave up 7 bases and J gave up 7 bases; unmatched junction bases: 3. CDR3 protein: CSGGLAVNEQFF. The CDR3, as DNA: TGCAGCGGGGGACTAGCGGTGAATGAGCAGTTCTTC.

The chain carries TRBV27 and TRBJ2-7, with 8 bases matching TRBD2. The trim removed 4 bases at V and 3 bases at J, leaving 11 bases unmatched. Germline V lookup: CDR1 MNHEY, CDR2 SMNVEV (reference sequence). The CDR3 is made up of 16 amino acids. The CDR3 nucleotides are TGTGCCAGCAGTTGGGGGGCGGGGGGCGCGGTCTACGAGCAGTACTTC. Protein sequence: CASSWGAGGAVYEQYF.

This chain joins TRBV6-9 and TRBJ1-5; possibly TRBD1 for D (5 bases). The germline V gene encodes CDR1 MNHGY and CDR2 SVAAGI. Trimming shortened V by 6 bases and J by 0 bases, and 12 bases separated the two germline ends. The CDR3 is 15 amino acids. This chain's CDR3 is CASRQESYSNQPQHF. The CDR3 DNA sequence: TGTGCCAGCAGACAGGAAAGTTATAGCAATCAGCCCCAGCATTTT.

CDR3 in amino acids: CASSLGNRGSNQPQHF. In nucleotides, the CDR3 is TGCGCCAGCAGCTTGGGAAACAGGGGTAGCAATCAGCCCCAGCATTTT. The genes are TRBV5-1 and TRBJ1-5, with 7 bases identical to TRBD1. J lost 0 bases, V lost 0 bases, and 3 bases had no gene match. Germline V CDR1 and CDR2: SGHRS, YFSETQ. The CDR3 extends over 16 amino acids.

The V gene is TRBV7-3, the J gene TRBJ2-3, with D unclear. Germline assignment: CDR1 SGHTA and CDR2 FQGTGA. Deletions cut 8 bases from V and 4 bases from J, with 10 bases between. The CDR3 loop spans 12 amino acids. CDR3 sequence: CASGVSPDTQYF. CDR3 sequence (DNA): TGTGCCAGCGGAGTTTCTCCAGATACGCAGTATTTT. Drawing the rest from reference TRBV7-3 and TRBJ2-3, the complete variable domain is GAGVSQTPSNKVTEKGKYVELRCDPISGHTALYWYRQSLGQGPEFLIYFQGTGAADDSGLPNDRFFAVRPEGSVSTLKIQRTERGDSAVYLCASGVSPDTQYFGPGTRLTVL.

J is TRBJ1-4 and V is TRBV19, with D possibly being TRBD1 (6 bases). There are 14 residues in the CDR3. Trimming removed 5 bases from V and 0 bases from J, with 7 bases in between. The germline V gene encodes CDR1 LNHDA and CDR2 SQIVND (reference sequence). CDR3 coding DNA: TGTGCCAGTAGTCCAGGGGCAACTAATGAAAAACTGTTTTTT. It translates to CASSPGATNEKLFF.